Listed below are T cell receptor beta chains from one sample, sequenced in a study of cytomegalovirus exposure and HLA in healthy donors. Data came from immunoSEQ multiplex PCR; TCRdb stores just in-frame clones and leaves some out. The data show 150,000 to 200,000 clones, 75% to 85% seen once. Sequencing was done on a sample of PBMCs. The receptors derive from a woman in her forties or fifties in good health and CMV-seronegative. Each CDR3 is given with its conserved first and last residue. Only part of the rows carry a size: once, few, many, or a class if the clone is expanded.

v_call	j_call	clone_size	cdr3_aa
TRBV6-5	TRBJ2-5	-	CASSSGTGALETQYF
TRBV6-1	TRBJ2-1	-	CASRPGQHSYNEQFF
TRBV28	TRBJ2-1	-	CASSPKRTGTGNEQFF
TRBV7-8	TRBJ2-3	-	CASSYQRRLAGATDTQYF
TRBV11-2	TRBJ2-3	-	CASSSRAASGRDTQYF
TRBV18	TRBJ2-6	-	CASSPPGGAGANVLTF
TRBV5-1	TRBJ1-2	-	CASRGQGVNPSDYGYTF
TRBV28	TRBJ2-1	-	CASRNLYNEQFF
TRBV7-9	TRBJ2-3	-	CASRLGLAGAAYLDTQYF
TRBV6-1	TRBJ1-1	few	CASSDPGQLHTEAFF
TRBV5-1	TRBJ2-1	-	CASRTRDGLADNEQFF
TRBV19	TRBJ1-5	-	CASSIGLSNQPQHF
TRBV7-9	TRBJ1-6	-	CASSFSRDSKLHF
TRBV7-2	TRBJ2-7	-	CASSLDQRGAGEQCF
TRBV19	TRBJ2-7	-	CASSHPPGYEQYF
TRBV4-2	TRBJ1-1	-	CASSQEYRGNTEAFF
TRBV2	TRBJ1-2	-	CAGRQPHYYGYTF
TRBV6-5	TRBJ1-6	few	CASSSTGTGNSPLHF
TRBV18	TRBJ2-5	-	CASSRAVMYQETQYF
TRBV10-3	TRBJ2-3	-	CAIREGGSGLQDTQYF
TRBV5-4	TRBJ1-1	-	CASSWGQSEAFF
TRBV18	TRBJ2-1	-	CASSPQRDLLFF
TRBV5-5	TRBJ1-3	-	CASSFTTGIRNTIYF
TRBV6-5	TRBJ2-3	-	CASSQRGKSTDTQYF
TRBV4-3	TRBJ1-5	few	CASSQEQASNQPQHF
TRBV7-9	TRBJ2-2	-	CASSLDAQGTGELFF
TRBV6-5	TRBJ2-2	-	CASTGTRNTGELFF
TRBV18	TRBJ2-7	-	CASSDRDSLSYEQYF
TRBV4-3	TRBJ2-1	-	CASSQARTGGYNEQFF
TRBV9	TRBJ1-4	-	CASSALPALDRELGEKLFF
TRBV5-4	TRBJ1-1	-	CASSLGPGQGNTEAFF
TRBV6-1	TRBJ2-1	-	CASSGTTSRNEQFF
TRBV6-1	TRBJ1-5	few	CASRYREGSNQPQHF
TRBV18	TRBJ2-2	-	CASSPRQGARTGELFF
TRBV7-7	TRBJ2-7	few	CASSPYPSGRAYEQYF
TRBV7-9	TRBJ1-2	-	CASSHFGEIMGGYTF
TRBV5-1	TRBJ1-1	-	CASSWGQGAGGAEAFF
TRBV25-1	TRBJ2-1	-	CASSEMGLAATYNEQFF
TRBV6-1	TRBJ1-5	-	CAGGVSNQPQHF
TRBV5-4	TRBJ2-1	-	CASSGLAGLTNNEQFF
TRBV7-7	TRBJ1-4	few	CASSLAAGEKLFF
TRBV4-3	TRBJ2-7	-	CASSQGGRGEQYF
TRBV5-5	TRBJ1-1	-	CASSYWDRGNTEAFF
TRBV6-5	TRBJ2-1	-	CASSSPSGGNEQFF
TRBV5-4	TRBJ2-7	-	CASSKQGVVYEQYF
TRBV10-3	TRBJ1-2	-	CAISESRGRGLINYGYTF
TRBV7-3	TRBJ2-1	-	CASSQSGQGSYNEQFF
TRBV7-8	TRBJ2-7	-	CASSPGLRGLGNEQYF
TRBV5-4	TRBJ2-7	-	CASTWGGREYF
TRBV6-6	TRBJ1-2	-	CASKKDGRGSYGYTF
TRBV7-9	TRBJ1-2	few	CASSLGLQGDYTF
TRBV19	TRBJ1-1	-	CASSIVGGTEAFF
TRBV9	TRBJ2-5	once	CASSVWGGPQETQYF
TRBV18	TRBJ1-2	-	CASSRQGSYGYTF
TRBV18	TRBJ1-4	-	CASSPTGTNEKLFF
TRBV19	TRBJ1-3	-	CASHSSGVSSGNTIYF
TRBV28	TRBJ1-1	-	CASSSPGTGVTEAFF